This T cell receptor beta chain was identified in a study of shared clonotypes between healthy human individuals. J gave up 2 bases and V 1 base, and 2 bases lay outside the gene matches. The CDR3 totals 16 residues. Germline loops: CDR1 SGHVS, CDR2 FQNEAQ. DNA at roughly 0.2 ug, 25,000 to 35,000 T cell genomes, went into sorted-subset replicate PCRs. Sequencing used immunoSEQ multiplex PCR; TCRdb keeps in-frame clones, though not all of them. The sample lists around 2,000,000 clones, roughly 95% seen once, with 0.13% in the top ten. The donors, all of them Caucasian adults, lived in Nashville, Tennessee.

V gene TRBV7-8 combines with J gene TRBJ1-6; 7 bases are a match to TRBD1. The sequenced material came from naive CD4+ T cells sorted from blood. The subset here: CD45RA+ positively selected. The clonotype was recovered from a man aged 18 to 35 in good health. The CDR3 DNA is TGTGCCAGCAGCTTAGGGGGACAGACCTATAATTCACCCCTCCACTTT. It translates to CASSLGGQTYNSPLHF.